The 30 T cell receptor beta chains listed next were all sequenced from one sample in a study of cytomegalovirus exposure and HLA in healthy donors. It was with 60 Vbeta and 13 Jbeta primers that the PCR ran. Method: immunoSEQ multiplex PCR; TCRdb's copy keeps in-frame clones and lacks some. Of 150,000 to 180,000 clones listed, about four fifths are singletons. Material: PBMCs. Receptors were obtained from a man younger than 30 in good health and CMV-seronegative.

CDR3 DNA sequence: TGCAGCGTTGAGTTCCCGGGCACAGATACGCAGTATTTT. It codes for CSVEFPGTDTQYF. The chain links TRBV29-1 to TRBJ2-3, with D unresolved. This CDR3 contains 13 residues. Germline assignment: CDR1 SQVTM and CDR2 ANQGSEA. V lost 3 bases and J lost 1, with 8 bases in between.

This clone was recorded once. The chain carries TRBV5-4 and TRBJ2-2, with 14 bases that match TRBD2. Per the germline V gene, CDR1 is SGHNT and CDR2 is YYREEE (reference sequence). V trimming: 4 bases; J trimming: 3 bases; junction bases outside the gene matches: 5. The CDR3 contains 17 residues. The CDR3 coding sequence is TGTGCCAGCAGCCGGACTAGCGGGGGGCTGTACACCGGGGAGCTGTTTTTT. Protein sequence: CASSRTSGGLYTGELFF. Drawing the rest from reference TRBV5-4 and TRBJ2-2, the complete variable domain is ETGVTQSPTHLIKTRGQQVTLRCSSQSGHNTVSWYQQALGQGPQFIFQYYREEENGRGNFPPRFSGLQFPNYSSELNVNALELDDSALYLCASSRTSGGLYTGELFFGEGSRLTVL.

The genes are TRBV30 and TRBJ1-4; the match to TRBD1 covers 10 bases. The CDR3 is 14 residues long. V gave up 5 bases and J gave up 5 bases; unmatched junction bases: 5. Germline lookup yields CDR1 GTSNPN and CDR2 SVGIG (reference sequence). The CDR3 region has the DNA TGTGCCTGGGACATGGGACAGGGGAATGAAAAACTGTTTTTT. Translation gives CAWDMGQGNEKLFF.

This clone has only a few counts. The chain joins TRBV19 to TRBJ1-5; a possible D gene is TRBD1 (5 bases). Germline V lookup: CDR1 LNHDA, CDR2 SQIVND (reference sequence). CDR3 length: 18 amino acids. V was trimmed by 0 bases and J by 3 bases, leaving 18 bases between them. The CDR3 DNA is TGTGCCAGTAGTATAGATCCGGGGGGAAGGAGCCTCAATCAGCCCCAGCATTTT. Protein sequence: CASSIDPGGRSLNQPQHF. Combining the CDR3 with reference TRBV19 and TRBJ1-5 gives the whole variable domain DGGITQSPKYLFRKEGQNVTLSCEQNLNHDAMYWYRQDPGQGLRLIYYSQIVNDFQKGDIAEGYSVSREKKESFPLTVTSAQKNPTAFYLCASSIDPGGRSLNQPQHFGDGTRLSIL.

The CDR3 is CAISESRQGARETQYF. The CDR3 DNA sequence: TGTGCCATCAGTGAGTCCCGGCAGGGGGCGCGGGAGACCCAGTACTTC. The gene calls are TRBV10-3 and TRBJ2-5, with 8 bases fitting TRBD1. The CDR3 runs 16 residues. J was trimmed by 5 bases and V by 0 bases; bases with no gene match: 8. Germline V gives CDR1 ENHRY, CDR2 SYGVKD.

V gene TRBV6-1 combines with J gene TRBJ1-1; no clear D. Per germline, CDR1 MNHNS and CDR2 SASEGT. Deletions cut 8 bases from V and 1 base from J, with 11 bases between. CDR3 length equals 13 residues. CDR3 residues: CASGVQPNTEAFF. CDR3 DNA sequence: TGTGCCAGCGGCGTACAGCCGAACACTGAAGCTTTCTTT.

The chain is built from TRBV6-6 and TRBJ2-5; possible D gene TRBD1, 6 bases. The V and J ends lost 7 bases and 2 bases respectively, with 8 bases between them. Germline V gene data show CDR1 as MNHNY and CDR2 as SVGAGI (reference sequence). The CDR3 has 12 residues. The CDR3 region is CASTRGQETQYF. The DNA for the CDR3 is TGTGCCAGCACGAGGGGGCAAGAGACCCAGTACTTC.

The table lists this clone with a few counts. V and J are TRBV5-1 and TRBJ1-2; 9 bases agree with TRBD1. Unmatched junction bases numbered 5, after V lost 3 bases and J lost 2 bases. Germline CDR1 is SGHRS and CDR2 is YFSETQ. The CDR3 consists of 15 residues. The CDR3 DNA sequence: TGCGCCAGCAGCTCACAGGGGGCAGGGAACTATGGCTACACCTTC. Amino acid sequence: CASSSQGAGNYGYTF.

This chain uses TRBV7-2 with TRBJ1-3; unclear D gene. Trimming cost V 5 bases and J 0 bases, with 11 bases left between them. This CDR3 contains 15 residues. Germline loops: CDR1 SGHTA, CDR2 FQGNSA. CDR3 coding DNA: TGTGCCAGCAGCGCTACGAGTATCTCTGGAAACACCATATATTTT. Translating gives CASSATSISGNTIYF.

The V and J genes are TRBV7-2 and TRBJ1-3; 7 positions match TRBD1. The V gene end was trimmed by 3 bases and the J gene end by 0 bases; junction bases not matched to a gene: 11. Per germline, CDR1 SGHTA and CDR2 FQGNSA. The CDR3 length is 18 residues. CDR3 region: CASSLQPTGPYSGNTIYF. In DNA form, the CDR3 reads TGTGCCAGCAGCTTGCAACCGACAGGGCCATACTCTGGAAACACCATATATTTT.

This chain joins TRBV6-6 and TRBJ2-3; the match to TRBD2 covers 11 bases. CDR1 and CDR2 (germline): MNHNY, SVGAGI (reference sequence). V lost 5 bases to trimming and J lost 5 bases; unmatched junction nucleotides: 9. This CDR3 region has 16 residues. The CDR3 loop reads CASSPSLAGGRDTQYF. CDR3 DNA: TGTGCCAGCAGTCCGTCTCTAGCGGGGGGAAGAGATACGCAGTATTTT.

The chain links TRBV6-5 to TRBJ2-7; the D gene is possibly TRBD1 (6 bases). This CDR3 is built from 15 residues. CDR1 and CDR2 (germline): MNHEY, SVGAGI. V lost 2 bases and J 6 bases, leaving 17 bases between the germline ends. The DNA of the CDR3 is TGTGCCAGCAGTTACGGGGGCAGGGGTCATGGCGAGCAGTACGTC. It specifies CASSYGGRGHGEQYV.

CDR3: CASSLTTAGGQSIQYF. As DNA, the CDR3 is TGCGCCAGCAGCTTAACCACGGCAGGGGGACAAAGCATTCAGTACTTC. The chain is built from TRBV5-1 and TRBJ2-4, with TRBD1 identical over 7 bases. The V and J ends lost 2 bases and 9 bases, in that order; junction bases with no gene match: 14. Germline loops: CDR1 SGHRS, CDR2 YFSETQ. CDR3 length: 16 amino acids. The entire variable domain, with the rest obtained from reference TRBV5-1 and TRBJ2-4, is as follows: KAGVTQTPRYLIKTRGQQVTLSCSPISGHRSVSWYQQTPGQGLQFLFEYFSETQRNKGNFPGRFSGRQFSNSRSEMNVSTLELGDSALYLCASSLTTAGGQSIQYFGAGTRLSVL.

This clone was observed a few times. The DNA of the CDR3 is TGTGCCAGCAGCCGCCGGGGGGGGGAGCAGTACTTC. Its protein product is CASSRRGGEQYF. The chain joins TRBV9 to TRBJ2-5; TRBD2 agrees at 8 bases. CDR1 and CDR2 (germline): SGDLS, YYNGEE. V trimming: 4 bases; J trimming: 11 bases; junction bases outside the gene matches: 7. The CDR3 is 12 residues long.

This clone was observed a single time. This CDR3 is CASSRTSGVYEQYF. In DNA form, the CDR3 reads TGTGCCAGCAGCCGGACTAGCGGGGTCTACGAGCAGTACTTC. The rearrangement uses TRBV9 and TRBJ2-7; 12 positions agree with TRBD2. From germline, CDR1 is SGDLS and CDR2 YYNGEE. The CDR3 has 14 amino acids. J gave up 3 bases and V 4 bases, and 2 bases lay outside the gene matches.

Only a few counts were recorded for this clone. The sample contains more than one DNA sequence encoding this CDR3. The chain employs TRBV11-1 and TRBJ1-5; a possible D gene is TRBD1 (5 bases). Germline V lookup: CDR1 SGHAT, CDR2 FQDESV (reference sequence). V shed 3 bases and J shed 4 bases, with 7 bases lying between them. The length of the CDR3 is 13 residues. The CDR3 nucleotides read TGTGCCAGCAGCTTTAACAGGAATCAGCCCCAGCATTTT. Residues: CASSFNRNQPQHF. The complete variable domain, with remaining parts taken from reference TRBV11-1 and TRBJ1-5, reads EAEVAQSPRYKITEKSQAVAFWCDPISGHATLYWYRQILGQGPELLVQFQDESVVDDSQLPKDRFSAERLKGVDSTLKIQPAELGDSAMYLCASSFNRNQPQHFGDGTRLSIL.

This chain joins TRBV5-8 and TRBJ1-6, with a weak D call TRBD1 (5 bases). V was shortened by 4 bases and J by 0 bases, with 11 bases between the two germline ends. The CDR3 has 16 residues. CDR1 SGHTS and CDR2 YDEGEE come from the germline V gene. The CDR3 bases are TGTGCCAGCAGCCGGACATCGAGCTCCTATAATTCACCCCTCCACTTT. Translating gives CASSRTSSSYNSPLHF.

This clone was recorded once. This chain uses TRBV6-6 with TRBJ2-5; no definite D call. Trimming removed 6 bases from V and 5 bases from J, with 22 bases in between. CDR3 length equals 16 residues. CDR1 is MNHNY and CDR2 is SVGAGI in the germline V gene (reference sequence). The chain's CDR3 is CASSTRVFYAEETQYF. The CDR3 bases are TGTGCCAGCAGCACCCGGGTTTTTTATGCTGAGGAGACCCAGTACTTC.

The J gene is TRBJ1-4, the V gene TRBV11-2, with 8 bases fitting TRBD1. V shed 3 bases and J 7 bases; nucleotides not matched to a gene: 4. In germline, CDR1 is SGHAT, CDR2 FQNNGV. The CDR3 extends over 14 amino acids. As DNA, the CDR3 is TGTGCCAGCAGCTTTCAGGGGGCGAGTGAAAAACTGTTTTTT. Encoded protein: CASSFQGASEKLFF.

This rearrangement joins TRBV4-1 to TRBJ1-2; weak D call: TRBD1 (5 bases). The CDR3 is made up of 13 amino acids. Deletions cut 1 base from V and 10 bases from J, with 13 bases between. The germline V gene encodes CDR1 MGHRA and CDR2 YSYEKL. This CDR3 is CASSQVSGFAYTF. Here the CDR3 DNA reads TGCGCCAGCAGCCAAGTGTCAGGGTTTGCCTACACCTTC.

The rearrangement joins TRBV28 to TRBJ2-7; possible D gene TRBD2, 6 bases. V lost 6 bases and J lost 1, with 13 bases in between. This CDR3 is built from 14 residues. Germline CDR1 is MDHEN and CDR2 is SYDVKM. The CDR3 DNA sequence: TGTGCCAGCAGCCCAGGTGGAGGGTCCTACGAGCAGTACGTC. It translates to CASSPGGGSYEQYV.

The CDR3 here is CASTKGQGNTEAFF. DNA of the CDR3: TGTGCCAGCACTAAGGGACAGGGGAACACTGAAGCTTTCTTT. The rearrangement uses TRBV6-1 and TRBJ1-1; 9 nucleotides agree with TRBD1. The CDR3 extends over 14 amino acids. V shed 7 bases and J 1 base; nucleotides not matched to a gene: 4. CDR1 is MNHNS and CDR2 is SASEGT in the germline V gene.

This clone came up once. The chain links TRBV11-1 to TRBJ2-2, with D perhaps TRBD1 (6 bases). The V end was cut by 4 bases, the J end by 0 bases, with 9 bases between. The CDR3 loop spans 15 amino acids. In germline, CDR1 is SGHAT, CDR2 FQDESV (reference sequence). CDR3 in DNA: TGTGCCAGCAGCTGGACAGAGACGAACACCGGGGAGCTGTTTTTT. This sequence encodes CASSWTETNTGELFF.

This clone occurred a few times. The chain joins TRBV29-1 to TRBJ2-1, with TRBD1 matching over 7 bases. Germline assignment: CDR1 SQVTM and CDR2 ANQGSEA. J gave up 0 bases and V 6 bases, and 8 bases lay outside the gene matches. The CDR3 is 15 residues long. The CDR3 DNA follows: TGCAGCGTCTCGTTGACAGGGAGCTCCTACAATGAGCAGTTCTTC. Its protein product is CSVSLTGSSYNEQFF.

This sequence joins TRBV30 and TRBJ1-5; D gene ambiguous. Trimming left V 0 bases short and J 0 bases short, with 12 bases between. The CDR3 length is 16 residues. Germline V gene sequence: CDR1 GTSNPN, CDR2 SVGIG (reference sequence). The CDR3 loop reads CAWSVGSRPSNQPQHF. The CDR3 DNA reads as TGTGCCTGGAGTGTTGGGAGTCGCCCTAGCAATCAGCCCCAGCATTTT.

This clone showed up just a few times. This chain links TRBV9 with TRBJ1-1, with unresolved D. This CDR3 is built from 15 residues. The V gene's germline CDR1 is SGDLS and CDR2 YYNGEE. V lost 0 bases to trimming and J lost 0 bases, with 9 bases between them. This CDR3 is CASSVVSYLNTEAFF. The CDR3, as DNA: TGTGCCAGCAGCGTAGTGTCCTACCTGAACACTGAAGCTTTCTTT.

The chain uses TRBV4-2 and TRBJ1-1; 8 bases are shared with TRBD1. The CDR3 spans 14 residues. CDR1 is LGHNA, CDR2 YNFKEQ, per germline. Trimming removed 4 bases from V and 3 bases from J; junction bases left unmatched: 4. The CDR3 spells CASSLTGGDTEAFF. In DNA form, the CDR3 reads TGTGCCAGCAGCCTAACAGGGGGAGACACTGAAGCTTTCTTT.

The chain links TRBV11-2 to TRBJ2-5, with 8 bases aligning to TRBD1. Trimming cost V 2 bases and J 4 bases; bases outside gene matches: 18. This CDR3 comprises 19 residues. Germline-derived CDR1 and CDR2 are SGHAT and FQNNGV. The CDR3 spells CASSLRGIQGVRSGETQYF. The CDR3 DNA sequence: TGTGCCAGCAGCTTACGAGGGATACAGGGGGTCAGGAGTGGAGAGACCCAGTACTTC.

This chain joins TRBV30 and TRBJ2-7; D is undetermined. There are 12 residues in the CDR3. V lost 3 bases and J lost 0, with 6 bases in between. From germline, CDR1 is GTSNPN and CDR2 SVGIG (reference sequence). The CDR3 bases are TGTGCCTGGAGCTACAGCTCCTACGAGCAGTACTTC. Amino acids: CAWSYSSYEQYF. The whole variable domain, remainder taken from reference TRBV30 and TRBJ2-7, is SQTIHQWPATLVQPVGSPLSLECTVEGTSNPNLYWYRQAAGRGLQLLFYSVGIGQISSEVPQNLSASRPQDRQFILSSKKLLLSDSGFYLCAWSYSSYEQYFGPGTRLTVT.

This clone was detected a few times. This CDR3 is CASSSTREAFF. The CDR3 DNA follows: TGTGCCAGCAGTTCTACTAGGGAAGCTTTCTTT. J is TRBJ1-1 and V is TRBV6-1, with D hard to call. The germline CDR1 and CDR2 sequences are MNHNS and SASEGT. The CDR3 covers 11 residues. V was trimmed by 5 bases and J by 8 bases, leaving 9 bases between them.